The subject of this entry is one T cell receptor beta chain. The antigen it binds to is not known. The sample holds no much larger clone one base away, and base qualities are not on file. This sample is part of a study of blood T cell repertoires in COVID-19 (dated by TCRdb to about 2020). Regarding the complete study: Samples from collaborators originated in the United States, Italy and Spain and spanned both the acute and convalescent phases of COVID-19. The material from the prospective study consisted of cDNA or gDNA derived from T cells, B-cell-depleted T cells, or PBMCs. Deeply sampled blood TCRbeta repertoires from subjects exposed to, actively infected with, or recovered from COVID-19 were included in the dataset. The repertoires were released in a freely available public database meant as a resource for research on the immune response to SARS-CoV-2. Samples were obtained from the ongoing ImmuneRACE study (first 160 participants) and from 1,200 or so subjects provided by 6 global collaborators. A de-identified subject ID, COVID-19 status, age in years and sex were almost always included in the sample metadata. HLA class I and class II types, where available, came from metadata supplied by the sample provider rather than from assay-based typing. The paper as a whole reports these results and caveats: The quantity of clinical and demographic metadata differed by source and by participant and was supplied without curation.

The germline V gene yields MGHDK for CDR1 and SYGVNS for CDR2. The cysteine opens and the phenylalanine closes a CDR3 of 11 amino acids. The kept DNA is CDR3 alone, 33 bases in frame from the first base. V is shortened by 5 bases, J by 10 bases, and the region joining them spans 11 bases. A second Seattle source provided samples from volunteer blood donors who had recovered from COVID-19. The collaborating institutions used their own protocols to collect whole blood in K2EDTA tubes. For TCRbeta analysis, collaborator samples were shipped as frozen whole blood, as isolated PBMCs, or as DNA extracted from either sample type. The immunoSEQ Assay, a bias-controlled multiplex PCR, was used to amplify TCRbeta CDR3 regions from genomic DNA. As for the original processing: The number of nucleated cells in each sample was estimated by amplification of reference gene primers within the assay. Sequence reads were collapsed and filtered to measure the absolute abundance of every unique TCRbeta CDR3 rearrangement. For each sample, productive Simpson clonality was calculated as the square root of Simpson's diversity index over productive rearrangements. TCRdb holds this immuneACCESS table with in-frame rearrangements only. Some clones are missing; in checked studies, unresolved V genes explain under half, and the rest has no known cause. D and trimming come from the DNA, and the V and J calls and clone size come from that table. This sample is represented by roughly 240,000 clones; roughly 80% of them were singletons. Over 4.5% of the sample is held by the ten biggest clonotypes.

Sequencing was carried out using peripheral blood. The clonotype comes from a man in his fifties or sixties who had recovered from COVID-19. The chain uses TRBV25-1 and TRBJ1-1; TRBD1 could be the D gene, as 5 bases match. The CDR3 reads CASSSGLVAFF. The bases are TGTGCCAGCAGTTCAGGGCTGGTAGCTTTCTTT.